This T cell receptor beta chain emerged from a study of T cell responses to AZD1222 COVID-19 vaccine. About this clone itself: Its antigen is not known.

Libraries were prepared by immunoSEQ multiplex PCR; TCRdb keeps only in-frame clonotypes and omits some of them. The sample yields some 250,000 clones, around 93% seen once. Overall study findings and caveats: Spike regions recognized by vaccine-associated CD4 TCRs spanned the protein, led by 160-218 and 743-854.

This TCR was sampled from an adult who received the AZD1222 COVID-19 vaccine. The sequencing here drew on peripheral blood, taken 28 days after the second AZD1222 dose.

CDR3 region: CASSSGTGVTEAFF. The CDR3 bases are TGTGCCAGTAGCTCCGGGACAGGGGTAACTGAAGCTTTCTTT. The V gene is TRBV19, the J gene TRBJ1-1, with 10 positions matching TRBD1. The germline CDR1 and CDR2 sequences are LNHDA and SQIVND (reference sequence). The CDR3 length is 14 residues. The trim removed 6 bases at V and 5 bases at J, leaving 6 bases unmatched.